Listed below are T cell receptor beta chains from one sample, sequenced in a study of T cells after somatic rescue of genetic block. Data came from immunoSEQ multiplex PCR; TCRdb stores just in-frame clones and leaves some out. Of more than 70,000 clones in the sample, over 80% are singletons; the top ten hold around 1.6%. What was sequenced was peripheral blood mononuclear cells (PBMCs). The receptor source for this set is a woman aged 18-29 years. Each CDR3 is given with its conserved first and last residue. D genes are given only for firm matches. Clone size, where shown, is once, few, many, or a class for clones that have expanded.

TRBV5-8	-	-	TRBJ2-4	CASSLSRENIQYF	TGTGCCAGCAGCTTGTCCCGAGAAAACATTCAGTACTTC
TRBV20-1	few	-	TRBJ1-1	CSAEGDGRAFF	TGCAGTGCTGAAGGAGACGGGAGAGCTTTCTTT
TRBV15	-	-	TRBJ2-7	CATSRGKGGEFEQYF	TGTGCCACCAGCAGAGGCAAAGGGGGAGAGTTCGAGCAGTACTTC
TRBV25-1	-	-	TRBJ2-7	CASSVAGTQQREQYF	TGTGCCAGCAGTGTCGCCGGGACCCAACAGCGCGAGCAGTACTTC
TRBV28	-	-	TRBJ2-7	CASSTGPGGEQYF	TGTGCCAGCAGTACCGGGCCAGGTGGGGAGCAGTACTTC
TRBV28	-	TRBD2	TRBJ2-5	CASSFQGLARETQYF	TGTGCCAGCAGTTTCCAGGGACTAGCGAGGGAGACCCAGTACTTC
TRBV6-1	-	-	TRBJ1-1	CASSANWGFPEAFF	TGTGCCAGCAGTGCCAATTGGGGATTTCCTGAAGCTTTCTTT
TRBV5-6	-	-	TRBJ2-5	CASSSLGTQYF	TGTGCCAGCAGCTCTCTGGGGACCCAGTACTTC
TRBV28	-	-	TRBJ1-2	CASSLTDYGYTF	TGTGCCAGCAGTTTAACAGACTATGGCTACACCTTC
TRBV5-1	once	-	TRBJ2-2	CASSLDGANTGELFF	TGCGCCAGCAGCTTGGATGGCGCGAACACCGGGGAGCTGTTTTTT
TRBV28	-	TRBD1	TRBJ1-2	CASSLIDRASYTF	TGTGCCAGCAGTTTAATAGACAGGGCTAGCTACACCTTC
TRBV6-1	many	TRBD1	TRBJ1-2	CASSARGQGYGYTF	TGTGCCAGCAGCGCCCGGGGACAGGGATATGGCTACACCTTC
TRBV5-5	-	-	TRBJ2-1	CASSWVYSNEQFF	TGTGCCAGCAGCTGGGTCTATTCAAATGAGCAGTTCTTC
TRBV7-2	once	TRBD2	TRBJ2-1	CASSLAGGTSQFF	TGTGCCAGCAGCTTAGCAGGTGGGACTAGTCAGTTCTTC
TRBV29-1	-	TRBD1	TRBJ1-2	CSVEERRGTGYGYTF	TGCAGCGTTGAAGAACGACGAGGGACAGGGTATGGCTACACCTTC